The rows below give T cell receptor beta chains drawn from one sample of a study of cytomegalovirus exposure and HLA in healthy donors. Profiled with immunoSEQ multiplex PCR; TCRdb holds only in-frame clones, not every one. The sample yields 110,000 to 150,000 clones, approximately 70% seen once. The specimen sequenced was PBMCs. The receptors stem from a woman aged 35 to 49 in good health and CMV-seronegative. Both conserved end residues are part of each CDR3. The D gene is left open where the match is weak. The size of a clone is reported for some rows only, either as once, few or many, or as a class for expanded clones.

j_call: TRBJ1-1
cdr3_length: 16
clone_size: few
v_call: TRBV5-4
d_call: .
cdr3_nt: TGTGCCAGCAGCTTGAGTTCATCGGGGGAATATGCTGAAGCTTTCTTT
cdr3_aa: CASSLSSSGEYAEAFF

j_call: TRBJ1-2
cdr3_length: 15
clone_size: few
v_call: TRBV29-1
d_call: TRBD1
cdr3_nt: TGCAGCGTTGAAGACGGCGGGACAGGGGGCGCTGGCTACACCTTC
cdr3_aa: CSVEDGGTGGAGYTF

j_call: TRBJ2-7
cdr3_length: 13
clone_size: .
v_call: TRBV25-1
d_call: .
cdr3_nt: TGTGCCAGCAGTGTTGGAACAGCCTACGAGCAGTACTTC
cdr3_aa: CASSVGTAYEQYF

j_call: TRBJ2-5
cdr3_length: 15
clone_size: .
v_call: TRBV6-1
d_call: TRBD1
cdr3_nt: TGTGCCAGCAGTGTTGTCCCGGGACAGGGTTTGGCCCAGTACTTC
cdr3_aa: CASSVVPGQGLAQYF

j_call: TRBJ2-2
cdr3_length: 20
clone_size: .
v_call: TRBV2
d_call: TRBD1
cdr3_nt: TGTGCCAGCAGTGAAGAGTGGTACAGGGGGGTCCCCACGAACACCGGGGAGCTGTTTTTT
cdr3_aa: CASSEEWYRGVPTNTGELFF

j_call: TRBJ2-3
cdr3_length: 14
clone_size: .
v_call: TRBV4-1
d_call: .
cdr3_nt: TGCGCCAGCAGCCAAGATATGGCGGGAGATACGCAGTATTTT
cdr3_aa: CASSQDMAGDTQYF

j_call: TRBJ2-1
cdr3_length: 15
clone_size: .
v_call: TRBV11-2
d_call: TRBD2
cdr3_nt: TGTGCCACCCAGCCCGTTGTAGCGGGGGGGAATGAGCAGTTCTTC
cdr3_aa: CATQPVVAGGNEQFF

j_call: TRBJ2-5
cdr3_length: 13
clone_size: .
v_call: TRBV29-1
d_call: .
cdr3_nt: TGCAGCGAGGCTCGGACAGACCAAGAGACCCAGTACTTC
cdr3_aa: CSEARTDQETQYF

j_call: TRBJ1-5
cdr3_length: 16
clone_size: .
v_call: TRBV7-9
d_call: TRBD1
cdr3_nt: TGTGCCAGCAGCAGGACAGGGGGCGATAGCAATCAGCCCCAGCATTTT
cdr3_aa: CASSRTGGDSNQPQHF

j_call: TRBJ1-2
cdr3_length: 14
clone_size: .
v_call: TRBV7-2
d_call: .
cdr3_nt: TGTGCCAGCAGTCCCCGAGGTAAACTCTATGGCTACACCTTC
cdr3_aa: CASSPRGKLYGYTF

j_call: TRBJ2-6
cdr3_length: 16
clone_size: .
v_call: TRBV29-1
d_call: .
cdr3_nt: TGCAGCGTTGTTCTGACGGGTAACTCTGGGGCCAACGTCCTGACTTTC
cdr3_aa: CSVVLTGNSGANVLTF

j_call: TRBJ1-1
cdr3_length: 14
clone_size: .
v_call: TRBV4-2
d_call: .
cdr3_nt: TGTGCCAGCAGCCAAGGCGGTACGTCAAATGAAGCTTTCTTT
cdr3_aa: CASSQGGTSNEAFF

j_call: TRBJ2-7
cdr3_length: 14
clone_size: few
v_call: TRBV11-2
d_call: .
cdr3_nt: TGTGCCAGCTCCCGGACGGGGGTATCCTACGAGCAGTACTTC
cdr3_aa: CASSRTGVSYEQYF

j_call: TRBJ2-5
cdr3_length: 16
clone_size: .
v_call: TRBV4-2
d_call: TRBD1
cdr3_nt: TGTGCCAGCAGCCAGGCGACAGGGGGGCTGCGGGAGACCCAGTACTTC
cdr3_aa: CASSQATGGLRETQYF

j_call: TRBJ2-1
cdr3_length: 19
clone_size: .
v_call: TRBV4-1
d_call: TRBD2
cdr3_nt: TGCGCCAGCAGCCAAGATCCCAACATACTAGCGGGGGCCCGAAGGGGGCAGTTCTTC
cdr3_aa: CASSQDPNILAGARRGQFF

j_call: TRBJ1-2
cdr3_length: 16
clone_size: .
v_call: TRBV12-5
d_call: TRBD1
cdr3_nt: TGTGCTAGTGGTTTGGTCATGGCAGGGGGCGTTCGGGGCTACACCTTC
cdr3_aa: CASGLVMAGGVRGYTF

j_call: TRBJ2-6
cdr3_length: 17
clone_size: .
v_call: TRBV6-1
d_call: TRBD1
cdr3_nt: TGTGCCAGCAGTGATAAGGGGGCGACTACTGGGGCCAACGTCCTGACTTTC
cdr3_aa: CASSDKGATTGANVLTF

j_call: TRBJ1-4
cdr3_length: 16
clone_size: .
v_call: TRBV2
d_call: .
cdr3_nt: TGTGCCAGCAGTGAGAGTAATAACCTCGGGGGGCGAAAACTGTTTTTT
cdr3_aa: CASSESNNLGGRKLFF

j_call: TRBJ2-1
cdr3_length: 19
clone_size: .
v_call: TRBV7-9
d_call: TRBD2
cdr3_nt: TGTGCCAGCAGCTTACTAGCGGGGGGCACACTTAGCTCCTACAATGAGCAGTTCTTC
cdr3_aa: CASSLLAGGTLSSYNEQFF

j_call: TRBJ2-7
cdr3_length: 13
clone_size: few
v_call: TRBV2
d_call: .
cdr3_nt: TGTGCCAGCAGTAGGGGCAGGGACTACGAGCAGTACTTC
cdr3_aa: CASSRGRDYEQYF

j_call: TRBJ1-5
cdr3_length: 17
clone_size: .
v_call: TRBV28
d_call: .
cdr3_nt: TGTGCCAGCAGCCAAGTCCGTACAGGCGCCCGTATACAGCCCCAGCATTTT
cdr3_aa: CASSQVRTGARIQPQHF

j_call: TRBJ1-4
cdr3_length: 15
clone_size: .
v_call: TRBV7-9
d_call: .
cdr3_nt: TGTGCCAGCAGCCCTGGGGCGGCAACTAATGAAAAACTGTTTTTT
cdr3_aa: CASSPGAATNEKLFF

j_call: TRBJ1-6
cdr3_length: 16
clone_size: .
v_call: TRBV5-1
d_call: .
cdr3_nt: TGCGCCAGCAGCTTGCAGTGGTCCGGAGGAAATTCACCCCTCCACTTT
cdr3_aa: CASSLQWSGGNSPLHF

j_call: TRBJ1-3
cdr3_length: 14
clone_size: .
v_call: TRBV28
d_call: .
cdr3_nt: TGTGCCAGCAGTTCACAGGCTTCTGGAAACACCATATATTTT
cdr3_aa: CASSSQASGNTIYF

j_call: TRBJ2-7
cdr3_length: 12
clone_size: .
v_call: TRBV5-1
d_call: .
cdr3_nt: TGCGCCAGCAGCGACACTTCTGCCGAGCAGTACTTC
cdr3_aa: CASSDTSAEQYF

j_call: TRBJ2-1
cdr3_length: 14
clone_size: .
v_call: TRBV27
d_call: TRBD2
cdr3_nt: TGTGCCAGCTTTAGCGGGGGTAACTACAATGAGCAGTTCTTC
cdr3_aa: CASFSGGNYNEQFF

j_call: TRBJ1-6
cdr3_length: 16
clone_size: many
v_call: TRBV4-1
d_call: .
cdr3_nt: TGCGCCAGCAGCCCTCGGATCGGGGGCTATAATTCACCCCTCCACTTT
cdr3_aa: CASSPRIGGYNSPLHF

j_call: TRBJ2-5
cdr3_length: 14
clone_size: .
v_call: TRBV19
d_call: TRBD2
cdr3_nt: TGTGCCAGTAGTATTGCGGGGGGCTCAAAGACCCAGTACTTC
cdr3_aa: CASSIAGGSKTQYF

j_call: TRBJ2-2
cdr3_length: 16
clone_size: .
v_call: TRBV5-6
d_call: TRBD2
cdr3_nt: TGTGCCAGCAGATTCGGACTAGCGGGGGGGGCCGGGGAGCTGTTTTTT
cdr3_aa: CASRFGLAGGAGELFF

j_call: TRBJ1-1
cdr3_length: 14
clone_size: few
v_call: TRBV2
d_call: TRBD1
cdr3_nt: TGTGCCAGCACCCCGGGACAGGGGACCACTGAAGCTTTCTTT
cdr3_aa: CASTPGQGTTEAFF

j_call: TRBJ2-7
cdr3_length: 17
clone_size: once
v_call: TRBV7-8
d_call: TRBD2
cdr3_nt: TGTGCCAGCAGGTTGGGACTAGCGGGGCGGGGATCCTACGAGCAGTACTTC
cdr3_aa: CASRLGLAGRGSYEQYF

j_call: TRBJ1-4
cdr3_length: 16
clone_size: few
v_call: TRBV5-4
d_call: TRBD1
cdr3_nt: TGTGCCAGCAGCTCAGGAGACAGGGGGCGAGGTGAAAAACTGTTTTTT
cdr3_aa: CASSSGDRGRGEKLFF

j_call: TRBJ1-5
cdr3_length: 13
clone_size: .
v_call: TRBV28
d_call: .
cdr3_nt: TGTGCCAGCGACAGGTGGAGCAATCAGCCCCAGCATTTT
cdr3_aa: CASDRWSNQPQHF

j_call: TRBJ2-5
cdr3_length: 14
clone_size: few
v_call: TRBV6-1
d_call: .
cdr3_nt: TGTGCCAGCACTGAGGTCGGTCGAGGCAGGACCCAGTACTTC
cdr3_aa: CASTEVGRGRTQYF

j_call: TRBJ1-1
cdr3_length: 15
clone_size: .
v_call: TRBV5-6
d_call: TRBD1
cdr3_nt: TGTGCCAGCAGCCCCCTGACAGGGGGTATCACTGAAGCTTTCTTT
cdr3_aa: CASSPLTGGITEAFF

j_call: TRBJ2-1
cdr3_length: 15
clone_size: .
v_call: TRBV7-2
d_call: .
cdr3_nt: TGTGCCAGCAGCTTAAAACCCAGCTCCTACAATGAGCAGTTCTTC
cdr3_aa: CASSLKPSSYNEQFF

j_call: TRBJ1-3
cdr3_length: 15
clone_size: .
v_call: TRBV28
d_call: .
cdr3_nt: TGTGCCAGCAGTTTGTATGAGGGATCTGGAAACACCATATATTTT
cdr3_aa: CASSLYEGSGNTIYF